A selection of T cell receptor beta chains follows, all from one sample in a study of regulatory T cells in long-lasting Graves disease. MiXCR, applied by TCRdb to the multiplex PCR reads, yields one record per CDR3 protein. The table lists some 430,000 distinct CDR3 sequences, about a fifth of them singletons, with around 7% in the top ten. Sequencing was performed on peripheral blood mononuclear cells (PBMCs), taken when the disease was refractory, from a patient treated with antithyroid drugs. These receptors were obtained from a female donor with Graves disease. Each CDR3 is given with its conserved first and last residue. Each record gives: V gene, CDR3 protein.

V gene: TRBV7-2
CDR3 protein: CTSSKTSEPTGELFF

V gene: TRBV7-9
CDR3 protein: CASSLASGGDRPHYNEQFF

V gene: TRBV11-2
CDR3 protein: CASRPLAGRTGGLFF

V gene: TRBV6-1
CDR3 protein: CASAESTGSYEQYF

V gene: TRBV28
CDR3 protein: CASSSGTRSGELFF

V gene: TRBV3-1
CDR3 protein: CASSQESSQGLFF

V gene: TRBV28
CDR3 protein: CASSFSRTYEQYF

V gene: TRBV7-9
CDR3 protein: CASSVGLGQGNTYGYTF

V gene: TRBV7-9
CDR3 protein: CASSLMTGQAFF

V gene: TRBV11-1
CDR3 protein: CASSLDEKVQPQPQHF

V gene: TRBV2
CDR3 protein: CATRLDGNTEAFF

V gene: TRBV3-1
CDR3 protein: CACSDRGAGELFF

V gene: TRBV20-1
CDR3 protein: CSAQPGTRYQETQYF

V gene: TRBV20-1
CDR3 protein: CSASMGLGQETQYF

V gene: TRBV6-2/TRBV6-3
CDR3 protein: CASSLDRGRTYEQYF

V gene: TRBV5-1
CDR3 protein: CASSFGGQREEKLFF

V gene: TRBV24-1
CDR3 protein: CATSDSGLSGNIQYF

V gene: TRBV6-5
CDR3 protein: CASSYSSGRVEQETQYF

V gene: TRBV27
CDR3 protein: CASSYGQGATYEQYF

V gene: TRBV7-3
CDR3 protein: CASIGVVIDSPLHF

V gene: TRBV2
CDR3 protein: CASSPGLAGVNEQFF

V gene: TRBV10-3
CDR3 protein: CAISEQGDTEAFF

V gene: TRBV27
CDR3 protein: CASSPLAGESEQYF

V gene: TRBV27
CDR3 protein: CASSSPGLSNEKLFF

V gene: TRBV20-1
CDR3 protein: CSARELGDYEQYF

V gene: TRBV12-3/TRBV12-4
CDR3 protein: CASSSGSREKLFF

V gene: TRBV5-1
CDR3 protein: CASSPGGGTEAFF

V gene: TRBV28
CDR3 protein: CTSSFDNIYEQYF

V gene: TRBV12-3/TRBV12-4
CDR3 protein: CASSRTTSYEQYF

V gene: TRBV20-1
CDR3 protein: CSGRQGGEKLFF

V gene: TRBV20-1
CDR3 protein: CSASFPVWREAPYEQYF

V gene: TRBV6-1
CDR3 protein: CASEWKAEGGTNQPQHF

V gene: TRBV19
CDR3 protein: CASSIRDRGRYTEAFF